This entry lists 15 T cell receptor beta chains sequenced from one sample in a study of Ad26.COV2.S vaccination and SARS-CoV-2 variants. This sample's treatment: 15 to 20 received Ad26.COV2.S at low or high dose, single or two shots; 5 received placebo; per-sample allocation not given. Sample collection was performed on day 63 after the first vaccine or placebo injection. Assay used: immunoSEQ multiplex PCR; TCRdb lists only in-frame clones, some missing. The sample contains 380,000 or so clones, around 89% of which appear only once. The sequences come from peripheral blood, collected in a trial of Ad26.COV2.S vaccine versus placebo. The receptors were gathered from a person aged 18-60 years who received the Ad26.COV2.S COVID-19 vaccine or a placebo.

The sample holds one count of this clone. CDR3: CASSIQGLAGRNGELFF. CDR3 in DNA: TGTGCCAGTAGTATCCAAGGACTAGCGGGGCGGAACGGGGAGCTGTTTTTT. J is TRBJ2-2 and V is TRBV19; 12 nucleotides match TRBD2. Trimming at V came to 3 bases and at J to 7 bases, leaving 9 bases not matched to a gene. Germline CDR1 and CDR2: LNHDA and SQIVND (reference sequence). This CDR3 is 17 amino acids long.

This rearrangement joins TRBV15 to TRBJ2-5; TRBD2 aligns across 10 bases. The J segment lost 5 bases and the V segment lost 3 bases, leaving 9 bases of the junction unmatched. The CDR3 is 16 amino acids. CDR1 and CDR2 (germline): LNHNV, YYDKDF (reference sequence). CDR3 region: CATSSRSGRAGETQYF. The CDR3 DNA follows: TGTGCCACCAGCAGCCGCAGCGGGAGGGCCGGGGAGACCCAGTACTTC.

The rearrangement links TRBV7-9 to TRBJ2-1; TRBD2 matches at 10 bases. Germline V gives CDR1 SEHNR, CDR2 FQNEAQ (reference sequence). CDR3 size: 16 residues. V trimming: 0 bases; J trimming: 5 bases; junction bases outside the gene matches: 4. Here the CDR3 DNA reads TGTGCCAGCAGCTTAGCTGGGCTAGCGGGAGACAATGAGCAGTTCTTC. It specifies CASSLAGLAGDNEQFF.

The chain links TRBV7-2 to TRBJ1-5; D gene unclear. CDR1 SGHTA and CDR2 FQGNSA come from the germline V gene. The CDR3 is made up of 13 amino acids. Trimming took 5 bases from V and 7 from J, leaving 12 bases between them. CDR3 residues: CASSADPGQPQHF. CDR3 nucleotide sequence: TGTGCCAGCAGCGCCGACCCTGGGCAGCCCCAGCATTTT.

The rearrangement joins TRBV9 to TRBJ2-1, with 11 bases lining up with TRBD2. The V and J ends lost 0 bases and 7 bases, in that order; junction bases with no gene match: 15. CDR3 size: 19 residues. Looked up from germline, CDR1 is SGDLS and CDR2 is YYNGEE. The CDR3: CASSVDPGVAGGLRNEQFF. CDR3 DNA sequence: TGTGCCAGCAGCGTAGACCCGGGAGTAGCGGGAGGGCTAAGGAATGAGCAGTTCTTC.

This chain links TRBV30 with TRBJ2-3, with 11 positions matching TRBD2. This CDR3 is built from 15 residues. The V gene's germline CDR1 is GTSNPN and CDR2 SVGIG (reference sequence). Unmatched junction bases numbered 3, after V lost 2 bases and J lost 2 bases. The DNA for the CDR3 is TGTGCCTGGAGTATAGCGGGAGGGATCACAGATACGCAGTATTTT. This sequence encodes CAWSIAGGITDTQYF.

The rearrangement links TRBV7-9 to TRBJ1-1, with D hard to call. Trimming shortened V by 5 bases and J by 3 bases, and 10 bases separated the two germline ends. Germline V gives CDR1 SEHNR, CDR2 FQNEAQ (reference sequence). The CDR3 has 13 amino acids. The CDR3 bases are TGTGCCAGCAGCCCACTAGGGTACACTGAAGCTTTCTTT. This encodes CASSPLGYTEAFF.

The rearrangement uses TRBV6-6 and TRBJ2-2; 9 nucleotides line up with TRBD1. CDR1 and CDR2 from the germline V gene are MNHNY and SVGAGI (reference sequence). The length of the CDR3 is 15 residues. The trim removed 4 bases at V and 9 bases at J, leaving 9 bases unmatched. The CDR3 nucleotides read TGTGCCAGCAGTTCCCCCCGGGACAGGGAACGGGAGCTGTTTTTT. Translation: CASSSPRDRERELFF.

The rearrangement joins TRBV5-1 to TRBJ2-3; D unresolved. Germline V gene sequence: CDR1 SGHRS, CDR2 YFSETQ. V was clipped by 3 bases and J by 2 bases, with 10 bases between them. CDR3 length equals 14 residues. CDR3 protein: CASSSGSYTDTQYF. The CDR3 DNA reads TGCGCCAGCAGCTCTGGGTCCTACACAGATACGCAGTATTTT.

This clone has a handful of counts. The J gene is TRBJ2-3, the V gene TRBV14; D is uncertain. This CDR3 is built from 15 residues. Germline-derived CDR1 and CDR2 are SGHDN and FVKESK. V was pared by 2 bases and J by 0 bases, with 9 bases between. CDR3 amino acids: CASSQWLTSTDTQYF. CDR3 nucleotides: TGTGCCAGCAGCCAATGGTTGACAAGCACAGATACGCAGTATTTT.

V and J are TRBV5-6 and TRBJ2-5; TRBD1 agrees at 9 bases. J was trimmed by 2 bases and V by 4 bases; bases with no gene match: 3. CDR1 and CDR2 from the germline V gene are SGHDT and YYEEEE. The CDR3 runs to 14 residues. The CDR3 sequence: CASSQGTGQETQYF. CDR3 DNA: TGTGCCAGCAGCCAAGGGACAGGGCAAGAGACCCAGTACTTC.

This sequence joins TRBV29-1 and TRBJ1-1; no reliable D call. Trimming removed 7 bases at V and 5 bases at J, with 11 bases between. Germline V gives CDR1 SQVTM, CDR2 ANQGSEA. There are 11 residues in the CDR3. The CDR3, as DNA: TGCAGCGCCGAAGGATTGACTGAAGCTTTCTTT. Residues: CSAEGLTEAFF.

The rearrangement joins TRBV3-1 (or the pseudogene TRBV3-2) to TRBJ1-5; no reliable D call. Germline CDR1 reads LGHDT; CDR2 reads YNNKEL (reference sequence). Trimming removed 1 base at V and 3 bases at J, with 10 bases between. The CDR3 covers 15 residues. The CDR3 region is CASSQGVELNQPQHF. As DNA, the CDR3 is TGTGCCAGCAGCCAAGGGGTGGAACTCAATCAGCCCCAGCATTTT.

The genes are TRBV6-6 and TRBJ1-4; D unresolved. V was shortened by 2 bases and J by 2 bases, with 6 bases between the two germline ends. The CDR3 sequence is 14 residues long. Germline CDR1 and CDR2: MNHNY and SVGAGI (reference sequence). This chain's CDR3 is CASSYLNTNEKLFF. The CDR3 coding sequence is TGTGCCAGCAGTTACCTCAATACTAATGAAAAACTGTTTTTT.

This clone has a handful of counts. The chain joins TRBV29-1 to TRBJ1-1; D is unresolved. V lost 7 bases, J lost 3 bases, and 9 bases lay in between. The germline V gene encodes CDR1 SQVTM and CDR2 ANQGSEA. This CDR3 is 11 amino acids long. CDR3 nucleotide sequence: TGCAGCGCCCAACTAGACACTGAAGCTTTCTTT. Translated, it gives CSAQLDTEAFF.